This entry lists 7 T cell receptor beta chains sequenced from one sample in a study of cytomegalovirus exposure and HLA in healthy donors. The study ran its PCR with 60 Vbeta and 13 Jbeta primers. TCRdb keeps only in-frame clones here, not all; method: immunoSEQ multiplex PCR. Found here are around 150,000 clones, 60% to 80% of them singletons; the top ten hold roughly 2%. Sequencing was performed on PBMCs. These receptor sequences come from a man in his forties or fifties in good health and CMV-seropositive.

Regarding this clone: This specimen includes other DNA sequences encoding the same CDR3. The chain recombines TRBV18 with TRBJ1-6, with D possibly TRBD1 on 5 matching bases. Per the germline V gene, CDR1 is KGHSH and CDR2 is LQKENI. There are 15 residues in the CDR3. The germline V and J ends were trimmed by 6 bases and 5 bases, with 14 bases remaining between them. CDR3 region: CASSPGRGDNSPLHF. The DNA for the CDR3 is TGTGCCAGCTCCCCTGGACGGGGGGATAATTCACCCCTCCACTTT.

V is TRBV6-6 and J is TRBJ1-5; 8 nucleotides match TRBD1. The CDR3 is 15 residues long. The trim removed 2 bases at V and 1 base at J, leaving 1 base unmatched. Germline V gene sequence: CDR1 MNHNY, CDR2 SVGAGI (reference sequence). The CDR3 region has the DNA TGTGCCAGCAGTTACACAGGGGGAAGCAATCAGCCCCAGCATTTT. Translation: CASSYTGGSNQPQHF.

This clone was observed a single time. The V gene is TRBV11-2, the J gene TRBJ1-6; no clear D gene. Trimming took 0 bases from V and 13 from J, leaving 13 bases between them. The length of the CDR3 is 14 residues. Germline V gives CDR1 SGHAT, CDR2 FQNNGV. CDR3 protein: CASSLDATVSPLHF. CDR3 sequence (DNA): TGTGCCAGCAGCTTAGATGCCACAGTTTCTCCCCTCCACTTT.

The chain links TRBV6-1 to TRBJ1-5; TRBD1 might be the D (6 bases). This CDR3 has 14 amino acids. V was trimmed by 3 bases and J by 3 bases, leaving 9 bases between them. Per germline, CDR1 MNHNS and CDR2 SASEGT. CDR3 DNA sequence: TGTGCCAGCAGTGACGGACAGACCAATCAGCCCCAGCATTTT. Protein sequence: CASSDGQTNQPQHF.

The CDR3 sequence is CASTLSTGFEQFF. The CDR3 DNA is TGTGCCAGTACCCTCTCGACGGGTTTCGAGCAGTTCTTC. The J gene is TRBJ2-1, the V gene TRBV19; D is unclear. The CDR3 has 13 residues. Germline CDR1 and CDR2: LNHDA and SQIVND (reference sequence). V was pared by 7 bases and J by 10 bases, with 17 bases between.

J is TRBJ1-1 and V is TRBV7-2, with a tentative D call TRBD1 (5 bases). The CDR3 consists of 13 residues. The germline V and J ends were trimmed by 5 bases and 10 bases, with 17 bases remaining between them. Germline CDR1 is SGHTA and CDR2 is FQGNSA. The CDR3 DNA reads TGTGCCAGCAGCCCTAGGGGCGCCCTTGCAGCTTTCTTT. Protein product: CASSPRGALAAFF. Full variable domain (rest looked up from reference TRBV7-2 and TRBJ1-1): GAGVSQSPSNKVTEKGKDVELRCDPISGHTALYWYRQSLGQGLEFLIYFQGNSAPDKSGLPSDRFSAERTGGSVSTLTIQRTQQEDSAVYLCASSPRGALAAFFGQGTRLTVV.

This chain links TRBV2 with TRBJ2-7; 8 bases are a match to TRBD2. Germline V gene lookup returns CDR1 SNHLY and CDR2 FYNNEI. The CDR3 has 15 residues. Germline trimming cut 3 bases from V and 2 bases from J; bases unmatched to any gene: 6. In nucleotides, the CDR3 is TGTGCCAGCAGTGATAAGCGGGGGCTACCCTACGAGCAGTACTTC. It translates to CASSDKRGLPYEQYF.